This T cell receptor beta chain originates from a study of blood T cell repertoires in COVID-19 (dated by TCRdb to 2018 to 2020). Broadly, across the study: The collaborator samples originated in the United States, Italy and Spain and spanned the acute and convalescent phases of COVID-19. The prospective study material was composed of cDNA or gDNA derived from T cells, B-cell-depleted T cells, or PBMCs. HLA class I and class II types, where available, came from metadata supplied by the sample provider rather than from assay-based typing. Sample metadata almost always included a de-identified subject ID, COVID-19 status, age in years and sex. The repertoires were made available in a free public database intended to serve as a resource for research on the immune response to SARS-CoV-2. The dataset comprised deeply sampled blood TCRbeta repertoires from subjects exposed to, actively infected with, or recovered from COVID-19. Samples were obtained from the ongoing ImmuneRACE study (first 160 participants) and from about 1,300 subjects provided by 6 global collaborators.

Findings and caveats that apply to the study as a whole: Clinical and demographic metadata were provided uncurated, with the amount varying by source and participant.

As concerns this clone: Its antigen remains undetermined. It has no much larger one-base neighbor in the sample; base qualities were not kept.

Collaborating institutions collected whole blood in K2EDTA tubes following their own protocols. Collaborator samples were shipped for TCRbeta analysis as frozen whole blood, isolated PBMCs, or DNA extracted from either sample type. V is shortened by 3 bases, J by 10 bases, and the region joining them spans 19 bases. CDR1 and CDR2, looked up from the germline V gene, are SGHVS and FQNEAQ. The CDR3 sequence holds 14 residues, the cysteine and phenylalanine included. Only CDR3 DNA is held: 42 bases, read in frame from base 1. TCRbeta CDR3 regions were amplified from genomic DNA using the immunoSEQ Assay, a bias-controlled multiplex PCR. The study's processing was this. The number of nucleated cells in each sample was estimated by amplification of reference gene primers within the assay. To quantify the absolute abundance of each unique TCRbeta CDR3 rearrangement, sequence reads were collapsed and filtered. For each sample, productive Simpson clonality was calculated as the square root of Simpson's diversity index across productive rearrangements. What TCRdb holds here is the immuneACCESS table cut down to in-frame rearrangements. Part of the clones is not present; checked against another copy, under half of the missing clones reflect an unresolved V gene, and the others are unexplained. The DNA gave D and trimming, while V, J and clone size come from that table. The sample table records about 81,000 clones; 70% to 90% of these occur just once. 12% of the sample rests with the top ten.

Sequencing was performed on peripheral blood. The clonotype was recovered from a man between 65 and 85 years old with active or convalescent COVID-19. The rearrangement joined TRBV7-8 to TRBJ2-7; the D gene is perhaps TRBD2, from 5 matching bases. The bases are TGTGCCAGCAGCTTGCCGGCCCGGGGTAGTGTTCAGTACTTC. The resulting protein is CASSLPARGSVQYF.